The TCR beta chain under discussion was sequenced for a study of T cell therapy after organ transplantation. Regarding this clone: What it recognizes is unknown.

Stated time point: 4-8 weeks after completion of therapy. Profiling relied on immunoSEQ multiplex PCR, and the TCRdb table lists in-frame clones only, not all of them. This repertoire shows about 6,000 clones, approximately 69% found once; its top ten account for under 30%. Trimming took 3 bases from V and 2 from J, leaving 13 bases between them. In germline, CDR1 is MNHNS, CDR2 SASEGT. The CDR3 sequence is 15 residues long. The sample was CD8+ T cells from blood, taken after autologous CMV-specific T cell therapy. This clonotype originated in a human patient who had received a solid organ transplant and had CMV disease. The graft donor may be the source of some T cells. V and J are TRBV6-1 and TRBJ1-1; D is unclear. CDR3 in amino acids: CASSDPIRGNTEAFF. As DNA, the CDR3 is TGTGCCAGCAGTGATCCCATCCGCGGAAACACTGAAGCTTTCTTT.